This T cell receptor (beta chain) was obtained from a study of CD8 T cells in ankylosing spondylitis. Study-wide points: Ankylosing spondylitis blood seemed to carry a telltale TCR beta motif made of roughly eight highly homologous variants.

The CDR3 runs to 15 residues. With 3 bases removed from V and 3 bases from J, the gap between germline ends came to 9 bases. Per the germline V gene, CDR1 is MDHEN and CDR2 is SYDVKM. TCRdb redid the calling of the 5' RACE reads with MiXCR, one entry per CDR3 protein. Of 240,000 or so distinct CDR3 sequences in the sample, over 8.5% were seen once. This clonotype was seen a few times. What it binds is unknown. This clonotype was obtained from a male donor with ankylosing spondylitis or in good health (not recorded which). J is TRBJ2-6 and V is TRBV28; perhaps D is TRBD1 or TRBD2 (5 bases each). Material: blood, either unsorted or a sorted T cell fraction (not recorded which). The CDR3 coding sequence is TGTGCCAGCAGTTTCCGGGGCGGTGGGGCCAACGTCCTGACTTTC. This gives the protein CASSFRGGGANVLTF.